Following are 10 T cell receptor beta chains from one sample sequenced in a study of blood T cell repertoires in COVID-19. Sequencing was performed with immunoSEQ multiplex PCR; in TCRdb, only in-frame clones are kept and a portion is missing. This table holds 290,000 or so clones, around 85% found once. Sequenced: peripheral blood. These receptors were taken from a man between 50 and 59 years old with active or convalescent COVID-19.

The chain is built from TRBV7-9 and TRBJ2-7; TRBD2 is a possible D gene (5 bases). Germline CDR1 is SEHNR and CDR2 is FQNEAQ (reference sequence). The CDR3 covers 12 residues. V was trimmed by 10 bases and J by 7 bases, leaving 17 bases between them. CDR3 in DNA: TGTGCCATCCTGGACTCGAAAGCAGAGCAGTACTTC. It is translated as CAILDSKAEQYF.

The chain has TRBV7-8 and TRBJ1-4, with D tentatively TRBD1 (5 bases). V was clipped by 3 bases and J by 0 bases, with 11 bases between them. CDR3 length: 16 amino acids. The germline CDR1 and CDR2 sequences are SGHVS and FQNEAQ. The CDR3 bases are TGTGCCAGCAGCTTTGGACACCGAGCAACTAATGAAAAACTGTTTTTT. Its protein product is CASSFGHRATNEKLFF.

The CDR3: CASSPAGGVGNTEAFF. DNA for the CDR3: TGCGCCAGCAGCCCTGCAGGGGGCGTGGGGAACACTGAAGCTTTCTTT. J is TRBJ1-1 and V is TRBV5-1, with 8 bases lining up with TRBD1. The V gene's germline CDR1 is SGHRS and CDR2 YFSETQ. This CDR3 has 16 residues. V lost 4 bases to trimming and J lost 1 base; unmatched junction nucleotides: 9.

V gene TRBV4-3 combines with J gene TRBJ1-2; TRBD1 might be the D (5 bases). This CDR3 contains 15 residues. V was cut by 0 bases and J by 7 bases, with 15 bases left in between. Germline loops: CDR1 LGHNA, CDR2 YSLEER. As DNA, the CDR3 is TGCGCCAGCAGCCAAGAGTTTGGTCAGGGCTCTGGCTACACCTTC. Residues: CASSQEFGQGSGYTF.

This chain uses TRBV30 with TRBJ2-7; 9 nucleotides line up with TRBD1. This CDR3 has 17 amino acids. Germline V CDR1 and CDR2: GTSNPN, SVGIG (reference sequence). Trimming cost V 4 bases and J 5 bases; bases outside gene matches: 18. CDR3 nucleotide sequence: TGTGCCTGGATTAAGACCGGGGACAGGGTGCACGGGGACGAGCAGTACTTC. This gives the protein CAWIKTGDRVHGDEQYF.

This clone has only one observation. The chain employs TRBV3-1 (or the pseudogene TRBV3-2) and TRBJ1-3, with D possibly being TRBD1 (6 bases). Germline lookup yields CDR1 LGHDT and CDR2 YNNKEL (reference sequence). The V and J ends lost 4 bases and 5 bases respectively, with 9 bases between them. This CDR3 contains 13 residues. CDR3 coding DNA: TGTGCCAGCAGCCTGGACAGAAGAAACACCATATATTTT. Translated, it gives CASSLDRRNTIYF.

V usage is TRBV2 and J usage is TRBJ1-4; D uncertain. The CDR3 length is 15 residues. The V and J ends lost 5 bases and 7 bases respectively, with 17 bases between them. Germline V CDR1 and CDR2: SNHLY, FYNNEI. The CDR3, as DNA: TGTGCCAGCAGTCTAGGGTTCCCCCGGGGTGAAAAACTGTTTTTT. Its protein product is CASSLGFPRGEKLFF.

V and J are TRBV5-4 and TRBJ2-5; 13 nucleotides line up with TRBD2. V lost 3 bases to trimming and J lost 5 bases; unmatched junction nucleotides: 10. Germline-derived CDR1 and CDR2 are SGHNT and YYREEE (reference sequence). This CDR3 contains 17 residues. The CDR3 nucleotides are TGTGCCAGCAGCTCCTTACAGGGACTAGCGGGAAGGGAGACCCAGTACTTC. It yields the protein CASSSLQGLAGRETQYF.

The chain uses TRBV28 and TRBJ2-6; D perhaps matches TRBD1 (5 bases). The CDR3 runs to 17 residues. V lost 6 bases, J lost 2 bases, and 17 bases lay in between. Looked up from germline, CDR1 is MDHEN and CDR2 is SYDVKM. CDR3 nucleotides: TGTGCCAGCAGAGTGGACACCTCTATGACTGGGGCCAACGTCCTGACTTTC. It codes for CASRVDTSMTGANVLTF.

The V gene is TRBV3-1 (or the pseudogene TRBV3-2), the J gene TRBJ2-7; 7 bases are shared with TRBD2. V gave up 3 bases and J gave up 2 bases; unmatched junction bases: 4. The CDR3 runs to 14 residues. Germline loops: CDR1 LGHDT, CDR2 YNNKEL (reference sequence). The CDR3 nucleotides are TGTGCCAGCAGCCAGGGCGGGGGAGCCTACGAGCAGTACTTC. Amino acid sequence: CASSQGGGAYEQYF.